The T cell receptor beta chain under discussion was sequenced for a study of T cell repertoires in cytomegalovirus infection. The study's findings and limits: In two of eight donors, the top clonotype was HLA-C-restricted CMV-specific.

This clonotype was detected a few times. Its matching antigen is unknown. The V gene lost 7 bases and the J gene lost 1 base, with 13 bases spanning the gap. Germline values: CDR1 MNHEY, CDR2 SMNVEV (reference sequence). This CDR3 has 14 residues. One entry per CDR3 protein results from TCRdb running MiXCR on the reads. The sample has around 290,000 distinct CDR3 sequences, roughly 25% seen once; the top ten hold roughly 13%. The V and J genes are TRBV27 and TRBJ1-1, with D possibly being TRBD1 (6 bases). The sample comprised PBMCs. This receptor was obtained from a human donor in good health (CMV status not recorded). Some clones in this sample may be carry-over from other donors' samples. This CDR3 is CASTKGGANTEAFF. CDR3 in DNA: TGTGCCAGCACCAAAGGGGGAGCGAACACTGAAGCTTTCTTT.